The 18 T cell receptor beta chains given below trace back to one sample, sequenced in a study of graft-versus-host responses after intestinal transplantation. The protocol was immunoSEQ multiplex PCR, while the TCRdb copy is restricted to in-frame clones and leaves out a portion. The table records about 93,000 clones, around 93% of them present only once. The antigens for these receptors are not known. The specimen comprised unstimulated CD8+ T cells sorted from spleen or lymph node cells, sampled before intestinal transplant. The receptors were gathered from a human donor who received an intestinal transplant.

The chain has TRBV19 and TRBJ1-1, with TRBD1 identical over 7 bases. With 7 bases clipped from V and 4 bases from J, the junction kept 12 bases outside the gene matches. In germline, CDR1 is LNHDA, CDR2 SQIVND (reference sequence). The length of the CDR3 is 15 residues. The DNA for the CDR3 is TGTGCCAGTACCCAAGGGACAGCCGGGAGCACTGAAGCTTTCTTT. Its protein product is CASTQGTAGSTEAFF.

The chain combines TRBV2 with TRBJ2-3; D uncertain. Trimming took 1 base from V and 0 from J, leaving 5 bases between them. This CDR3 spans 14 amino acids. Germline V lookup: CDR1 SNHLY, CDR2 FYNNEI. The CDR3 sequence is CASSEVSSTDTQYF. The CDR3 DNA sequence: TGTGCCAGCAGTGAAGTCTCTAGCACAGATACGCAGTATTTT. Drawing the rest from reference TRBV2 and TRBJ2-3, the complete variable domain is EPEVTQTPSHQVTQMGQEVILRCVPISNHLYFYWYRQILGQKVEFLVSFYNNEISEKSEIFDDQFSVERPDGSNFTLKIRSTKLEDSAMYFCASSEVSSTDTQYFGPGTRLTVL.

In this sample, this clone turned up a few times. The rearrangement uses TRBV4-3 and TRBJ1-4; D gene unclear. The CDR3 length is 16 residues. Trimming cost V 0 bases and J 6 bases, with 14 bases left between them. CDR1 is LGHNA, CDR2 YSLEER, per germline. The CDR3 sequence: CASSQDFGTSDEKLFF. CDR3 nucleotides: TGCGCCAGCAGCCAAGATTTCGGTACTTCGGATGAAAAACTGTTTTTT.

V is TRBV7-9 and J is TRBJ1-1; 10 nucleotides match TRBD1. V shed 5 bases and J 1 base; nucleotides not matched to a gene: 7. The CDR3 extends over 16 amino acids. The germline CDR1 and CDR2 sequences are SEHNR and FQNEAQ (reference sequence). The CDR3 nucleotides read TGTGCCAGCAGCCAGACAGGGGGCGGTGGGAACACTGAAGCTTTCTTT. Residues: CASSQTGGGGNTEAFF. The full variable domain, rest sourced from reference TRBV7-9 and TRBJ1-1, is DTGVSQNPRHKITKRGQNVTFRCDPISEHNRLYWYRQTLGQGPEFLTYFQNEAQLEKSRLLSDRFSAERPKGSFSTLEIQRTEQGDSAMYLCASSQTGGGGNTEAFFGQGTRLTVV.

The J gene is TRBJ1-2, the V gene TRBV5-8, with D possibly being TRBD1 (5 bases). The CDR3 runs 14 residues. Germline V gene lookup returns CDR1 SGHTS and CDR2 YDEGEE. Trimming stripped 4 bases from V and 6 bases from J, with 16 bases between. CDR3 protein: CASSPLGGWDGYTF. CDR3 nucleotides: TGTGCCAGCAGCCCGTTGGGGGGTTGGGATGGCTACACCTTC. The variable domain in full, with the rest retrieved from reference TRBV5-8 and TRBJ1-2, is EAGVTQSPTHLIKTRGQQATLRCSPISGHTSVYWYQQALGLGLQFLLWYDEGEERNRGNFPPRFSGRQFPNYSSELNVNALELEDSALYLCASSPLGGWDGYTFGSGTRLTVV.

V is TRBV9 and J is TRBJ2-7; D unclear. This CDR3 has 14 residues. V shed 2 bases and J shed 5 bases, with 14 bases lying between them. The germline gives CDR1 SGDLS, CDR2 YYNGEE. CDR3 in DNA: TGTGCCAGCAGCGTTGTCCCCGAGTCCAACGAGCAGTACTTC. Amino acid sequence: CASSVVPESNEQYF.

This clone was seen a handful of times. This rearrangement joins TRBV10-3 to TRBJ2-7; 7 bases align to TRBD1. The CDR3 sequence is 15 residues long. Per germline, CDR1 ENHRY and CDR2 SYGVKD. V lost 6 bases to trimming and J lost 5 bases; unmatched junction nucleotides: 13. CDR3 residues: CAIRESPGQLDEQYF. CDR3 DNA: TGTGCCATCAGGGAATCACCGGGACAGCTCGACGAGCAGTACTTC.

The V and J genes are TRBV7-9 and TRBJ2-1, with 7 bases fitting TRBD1. This CDR3 has 14 amino acids. Germline loops: CDR1 SEHNR, CDR2 FQNEAQ (reference sequence). Trimming took 9 bases from V and 2 from J; bases not matched to a gene: 7. CDR3 DNA sequence: TGTGCCAGTTCACAGGGGATGGCCTACAATGAGCAGTTCTTC. This translates into CASSQGMAYNEQFF.

The V call is TRBV7-6, the J call TRBJ1-3; no clear D. Germline CDR1 and CDR2: SGHVS and FNYEAQ. The CDR3 length is 14 residues. V was shortened by 0 bases and J by 4 bases, with 7 bases between the two germline ends. CDR3 in amino acids: CASSLAESGNTIYF. Written as DNA, the CDR3 is TGTGCCAGCAGCTTAGCCGAGTCCGGAAACACCATATATTTT. Full variable domain (remainder filled in from reference TRBV7-6 and TRBJ1-3): GAGVSQSPRYKVTKRGQDVALRCDPISGHVSLYWYRQALGQGPEFLTYFNYEAQQDKSGLPNDRFSAERPEGSISTLTIQRTEQRDSAMYRCASSLAESGNTIYFGEGSWLTVV.

The table lists this clone with a count of one. The rearrangement joins TRBV27 to TRBJ2-1; tentative D call: TRBD2 (6 bases). Trimming removed 4 bases from V and 7 bases from J, with 8 bases in between. This CDR3 is 12 amino acids long. Germline V CDR1 and CDR2: MNHEY, SMNVEV (reference sequence). CDR3 sequence (DNA): TGTGCCAGCAGTTGGGGACTGAATGAGCAGTTCTTC. This encodes CASSWGLNEQFF.

V gene TRBV11-3 combines with J gene TRBJ1-1; 7 bases fit TRBD1. CDR1 is SGHNT, CDR2 YENEEA, per germline. The trim removed 0 bases at V and 0 bases at J, leaving 10 bases unmatched. The CDR3 length is 18 residues. This CDR3 is CASSLDPQGSFMNTEAFF. DNA for the CDR3: TGTGCCAGCAGCTTAGACCCACAGGGGTCGTTCATGAACACTGAAGCTTTCTTT. The complete variable domain, with remaining parts taken from reference TRBV11-3 and TRBJ1-1, reads EAGVVQSPRYKIIEKKQPVAFWCNPISGHNTLYWYLQNLGQGPELLIRYENEEAVDDSQLPKDRFSAERLKGVDSTLKIQPAELGDSAVYLCASSLDPQGSFMNTEAFFGQGTRLTVV.

The J gene is TRBJ2-7, the V gene TRBV4-1; the D gene is possibly TRBD2 (5 bases). The V and J ends lost 2 bases and 3 bases respectively, with 17 bases between them. This CDR3 is built from 16 residues. CDR1 and CDR2 (germline): MGHRA, YSYEKL. CDR3: CASSQRLASESYEQYF. CDR3 nucleotide sequence: TGCGCCAGCAGCCAACGATTAGCGTCAGAGAGCTACGAGCAGTACTTC.

This chain joins TRBV9 and TRBJ1-4, with 8 bases matching TRBD1. Germline V gene data show CDR1 as SGDLS and CDR2 as YYNGEE. With V trimmed by 4 bases and J by 5 bases, 4 bases remained unmatched. CDR3 length equals 14 residues. The CDR3, as DNA: TGTGCCAGCAGCCCTACAGGGGGGAATGAAAAACTGTTTTTT. This codes for CASSPTGGNEKLFF.

The V and J genes are TRBV27 and TRBJ2-4; 8 bases agree with TRBD1. The CDR3 length is 18 residues. With 2 bases clipped from V and 0 bases from J, the junction kept 9 bases outside the gene matches. The germline gives CDR1 MNHEY, CDR2 SMNVEV (reference sequence). This CDR3 reads CASSLVPGGGVAKNIQYF. The CDR3 DNA reads as TGTGCCAGCAGTTTAGTCCCAGGGGGCGGGGTAGCCAAAAACATTCAGTACTTC.

V gene TRBV5-6 combines with J gene TRBJ1-5, with 8 bases lining up with TRBD1. CDR1 and CDR2 (germline): SGHDT, YYEEEE. This CDR3 is built from 15 residues. J lost 3 bases, V lost 1 base, and 3 bases had no gene match. The CDR3 protein is CASSLTGGYNQPQHF. Here the CDR3 DNA reads TGTGCCAGCAGCTTGACAGGGGGTTACAATCAGCCCCAGCATTTT.

This chain joins TRBV28 and TRBJ2-1; 9 nucleotides align to TRBD1. CDR3 length: 14 residues. The junction had 6 bases not matched to a gene; V was cut back by 5 bases and J by 7 bases. Germline loops: CDR1 MDHEN, CDR2 SYDVKM. The CDR3 DNA reads as TGTGCCAGCAGTACCAGACAGGGGGGAAATGAGCAGTTCTTC. Its translation is CASSTRQGGNEQFF.

The chain recombines TRBV4-2 with TRBJ2-7, with 10 bases matching TRBD1. Germline values: CDR1 LGHNA, CDR2 YNFKEQ. The ends lost 2 bases at V and 3 bases at J; junction bases unmatched: 7. CDR3 length: 16 residues. The CDR3 DNA sequence: TGTGCCAGCAGCCAAACCGTGACAGGGGGCATCTACGAGCAGTACTTC. Encoded protein: CASSQTVTGGIYEQYF.

This chain joins TRBV10-3 and TRBJ1-5; 9 bases are a match to TRBD1. The CDR3 extends over 14 amino acids. Germline V gives CDR1 ENHRY, CDR2 SYGVKD. J was trimmed by 5 bases and V by 6 bases; bases with no gene match: 5. The CDR3 DNA is TGTGCCATCAGGGAGGACAGGGGTTATCAGCCCCAGCATTTT. Amino acid sequence: CAIREDRGYQPQHF.